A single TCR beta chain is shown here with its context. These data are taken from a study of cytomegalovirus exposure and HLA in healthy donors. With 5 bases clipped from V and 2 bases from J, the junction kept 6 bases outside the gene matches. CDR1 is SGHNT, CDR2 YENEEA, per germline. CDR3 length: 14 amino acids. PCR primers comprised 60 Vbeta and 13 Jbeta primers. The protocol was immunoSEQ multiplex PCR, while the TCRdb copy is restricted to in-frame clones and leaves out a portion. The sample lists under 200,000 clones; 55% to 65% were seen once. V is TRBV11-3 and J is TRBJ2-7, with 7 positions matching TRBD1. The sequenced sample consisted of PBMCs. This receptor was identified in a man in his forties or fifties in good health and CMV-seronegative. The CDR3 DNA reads TGTGCCAGCAGCCAGGGGACAGCCACCTACGAGCAGTACTTC. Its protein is CASSQGTATYEQYF.